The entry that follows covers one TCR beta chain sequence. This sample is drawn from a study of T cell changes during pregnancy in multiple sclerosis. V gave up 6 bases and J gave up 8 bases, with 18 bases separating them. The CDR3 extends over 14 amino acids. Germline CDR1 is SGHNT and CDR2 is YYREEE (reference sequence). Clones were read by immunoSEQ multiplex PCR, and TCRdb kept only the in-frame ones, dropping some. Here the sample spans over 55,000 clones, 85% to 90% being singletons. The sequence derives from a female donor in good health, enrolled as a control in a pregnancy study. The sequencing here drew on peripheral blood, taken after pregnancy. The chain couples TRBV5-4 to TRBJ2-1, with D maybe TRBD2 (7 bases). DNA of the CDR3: TGTGCCAGCAACCCGCCGGGGGGCGGGGATGAGCAGTTCTTC. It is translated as CASNPPGGGDEQFF.